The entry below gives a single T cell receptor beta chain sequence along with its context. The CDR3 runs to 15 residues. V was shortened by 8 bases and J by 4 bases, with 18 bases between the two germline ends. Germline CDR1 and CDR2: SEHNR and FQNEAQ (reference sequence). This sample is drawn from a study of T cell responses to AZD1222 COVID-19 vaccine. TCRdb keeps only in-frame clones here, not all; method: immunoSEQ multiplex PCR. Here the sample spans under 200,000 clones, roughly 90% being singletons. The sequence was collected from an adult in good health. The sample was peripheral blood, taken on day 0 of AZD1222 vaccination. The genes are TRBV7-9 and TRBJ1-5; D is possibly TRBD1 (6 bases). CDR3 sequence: CASGIDGGENQPQHF. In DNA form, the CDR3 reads TGTGCCAGCGGGATTGATGGGGGCGAAAATCAGCCCCAGCATTTT.